Below, 20 T cell receptor beta chains from the same sample are listed, as sequenced in a study of cytomegalovirus exposure and HLA in healthy donors. The protocol was immunoSEQ multiplex PCR, while the TCRdb copy is restricted to in-frame clones and leaves out a portion. This table has 100,000 to 150,000 clones, around 88% appearing once. Sequencing input: PBMCs. These receptors all come from a man in his late teens or twenties in good health and CMV-seronegative.

This rearrangement joins TRBV5-8 to TRBJ1-3; D is ambiguous. V gave up 4 bases and J gave up 0 bases, with 14 bases separating them. This CDR3 has 16 residues. The germline V gene encodes CDR1 SGHTS and CDR2 YDEGEE. CDR3 coding DNA: TGTGCCAGCAGCCCGGGTGCAGCCATCTCTGGAAACACCATATATTTT. Residues: CASSPGAAISGNTIYF.

The chain couples TRBV5-1 to TRBJ2-3; 8 bases line up with TRBD2. The V gene end was trimmed by 6 bases and the J gene end by 0 bases; junction bases not matched to a gene: 6. In germline, CDR1 is SGHRS, CDR2 YFSETQ. The CDR3 is 15 residues long. CDR3 protein: CASTLSGGSTDTQYF. In DNA, the CDR3 is TGCGCCAGCACCCTGTCGGGAGGGAGCACAGATACGCAGTATTTT. The full variable domain, its missing parts supplied by reference TRBV5-1 and TRBJ2-3, is KAGVTQTPRYLIKTRGQQVTLSCSPISGHRSVSWYQQTPGQGLQFLFEYFSETQRNKGNFPGRFSGRQFSNSRSEMNVSTLELGDSALYLCASTLSGGSTDTQYFGPGTRLTVL.

This chain links TRBV29-1 with TRBJ2-5; a weak D match, TRBD2 (6 bases). The V and J ends lost 8 bases and 4 bases respectively, with 14 bases between them. The CDR3 consists of 12 residues. In germline, CDR1 is SQVTM, CDR2 ANQGSEA. The CDR3 region has the DNA TGCAGCCTAAAGATGGGGGGAGAGACCCAGTACTTC. This sequence encodes CSLKMGGETQYF.

CDR3 loop: CASSASGTSLNEQFF. The CDR3 bases are TGTGCCAGCAGCGCATCCGGGACTAGCCTCAATGAGCAGTTCTTC. The rearrangement uses TRBV9 and TRBJ2-1; 9 bases fit TRBD2. Per germline, CDR1 SGDLS and CDR2 YYNGEE. V dropped 3 bases and J dropped 6; count of bases not matched to a gene: 7. The CDR3 length is 15 residues.

The chain has TRBV6-1 and TRBJ1-1; D is undetermined. Trimming took 1 base from V and 0 from J, leaving 6 bases between them. Germline CDR1 MNHNS, CDR2 SASEGT. There are 14 residues in the CDR3. The CDR3 nucleotides read TGTGCCAGCAGTGAAGGGGCACTGAACACTGAAGCTTTCTTT. Protein sequence: CASSEGALNTEAFF.

The J gene is TRBJ2-5, the V gene TRBV18; 7 bases map to TRBD1. The germline V gene encodes CDR1 KGHSH and CDR2 LQKENI. Trimming took 3 bases from V and 5 from J; bases not matched to a gene: 6. The CDR3 consists of 14 residues. This CDR3 is CASSPTGAKETQYF. In DNA, the CDR3 is TGTGCCAGCTCACCCACAGGGGCGAAGGAGACCCAGTACTTC.

The chain couples TRBV15 to TRBJ2-5; TRBD2 aligns across 8 bases. Germline-derived CDR1 and CDR2 are LNHNV and YYDKDF (reference sequence). J lost 5 bases, V lost 0 bases, and 8 bases had no gene match. The CDR3 loop spans 16 amino acids. CDR3 amino acids: CATSRDMPGGPETQYF. The DNA for the CDR3 is TGTGCCACCAGCAGAGATATGCCGGGGGGGCCGGAGACCCAGTACTTC.

This chain joins TRBV11-3 and TRBJ2-7, with 8 bases lining up with TRBD2. The CDR3 has 14 residues. V lost 5 bases to trimming and J lost 3 bases; unmatched junction nucleotides: 6. CDR1 SGHNT and CDR2 YENEEA come from the germline V gene. The CDR3: CASSPGGSFYEQYF. As DNA, the CDR3 is TGTGCCAGCAGCCCGGGGGGGAGCTTCTACGAGCAGTACTTC.

The genes are TRBV2 and TRBJ2-1; D may be TRBD1 (6 bases). Trimming removed 5 bases from V and 7 bases from J, with 9 bases in between. Germline loops: CDR1 SNHLY, CDR2 FYNNEI. The CDR3 consists of 12 residues. CDR3 region: CASSLDRNEQFF. CDR3 DNA sequence: TGTGCCAGCAGTTTGGACAGAAATGAGCAGTTCTTC. Full variable domain (remainder filled in from reference TRBV2 and TRBJ2-1): EPEVTQTPSHQVTQMGQEVILRCVPISNHLYFYWYRQILGQKVEFLVSFYNNEISEKSEIFDDQFSVERPDGSNFTLKIRSTKLEDSAMYFCASSLDRNEQFFGPGTRLTVL.

The CDR3 coding sequence is TGTGCCATCAGTGCTAGCGGGGCTTACTCCTACAATGAGCAGTTCTTC. Amino acid sequence: CAISASGAYSYNEQFF. The V and J genes are TRBV10-3 and TRBJ2-1; 9 bases map to TRBD2. The CDR3 is made up of 16 amino acids. Germline CDR1 ENHRY, CDR2 SYGVKD. After removal of 4 bases from V and 0 bases from J, the junction contained 4 bases not matched to a gene.

This rearrangement joins TRBV6-1 to TRBJ1-1, with TRBD1 as a possible D gene (5 bases). The germline V gene encodes CDR1 MNHNS and CDR2 SASEGT. V was pared by 4 bases and J by 0 bases, with 15 bases between. The CDR3 length is 16 residues. CDR3 amino acids: CASSGPGGVLNTEAFF. As DNA, the CDR3 is TGTGCCAGCAGTGGTCCGGGGGGGGTATTGAACACTGAAGCTTTCTTT.

The gene calls are TRBV7-8 and TRBJ1-1, with 9 nucleotides matching TRBD1. There are 15 residues in the CDR3. After removal of 0 bases from V and 6 bases from J, the junction contained 5 bases not matched to a gene. The V gene's germline CDR1 is SGHVS and CDR2 FQNEAQ. CDR3 DNA sequence: TGTGCCAGCAGCTTAGCCTTTAGACAGGGGGCTGAAGCTTTCTTT. This sequence encodes CASSLAFRQGAEAFF.

This sequence joins TRBV9 and TRBJ2-2; 9 nucleotides agree with TRBD2. V trimming: 4 bases; J trimming: 4 bases; junction bases outside the gene matches: 8. Germline loops: CDR1 SGDLS, CDR2 YYNGEE. The CDR3 has 16 amino acids. CDR3 DNA: TGTGCCAGCAGCCCCCGATCTAGCGGGGTCACCGGGGAGCTGTTTTTT. This translates into CASSPRSSGVTGELFF.

This chain joins TRBV7-9 and TRBJ1-6, with 9 bases fitting TRBD1. Germline V CDR1 and CDR2: SEHNR, FQNEAQ (reference sequence). The V gene end was trimmed by 7 bases and the J gene end by 7 bases; junction bases not matched to a gene: 5. The CDR3 has 14 residues. DNA of the CDR3: TGTGCCAGCAAAAGGACAGGGGAGAATTCACCCCTCCACTTT. It specifies CASKRTGENSPLHF.

V usage is TRBV19 and J usage is TRBJ1-5, with D maybe TRBD1 (6 bases). The CDR3 is 12 amino acids. Germline CDR1 and CDR2: LNHDA and SQIVND (reference sequence). Trimming pared 7 bases from V and 4 bases from J, leaving 8 bases between. For the CDR3, the DNA is TGTGCCAGTAAACAGGGTAATCAGCCCCAGCATTTT. Residues: CASKQGNQPQHF. Drawing the rest from reference TRBV19 and TRBJ1-5, the complete variable domain is DGGITQSPKYLFRKEGQNVTLSCEQNLNHDAMYWYRQDPGQGLRLIYYSQIVNDFQKGDIAEGYSVSREKKESFPLTVTSAQKNPTAFYLCASKQGNQPQHFGDGTRLSIL.

Points on this clone: Other DNA sequences in the same sample also yield this CDR3. This sequence joins TRBV5-1 and TRBJ1-1, with a tentative D call TRBD1 (5 bases). Germline CDR1 and CDR2: SGHRS and YFSETQ. The CDR3 has 13 amino acids. V shed 0 bases and J shed 7 bases, with 10 bases lying between them. The CDR3 here is CASSLEGLGEAFF. CDR3 nucleotide sequence: TGCGCCAGCAGCTTGGAGGGACTGGGTGAAGCTTTCTTT.

This sequence joins TRBV6-1 and TRBJ1-2; D gene ambiguous. The V end was cut by 1 base, the J end by 1 base, with 10 bases between. This CDR3 region has 15 residues. Germline CDR1 and CDR2: MNHNS and SASEGT. The CDR3 DNA follows: TGTGCCAGCAGTGAAGAGCTTGTCATTAACTATGGCTACACCTTC. As protein: CASSEELVINYGYTF.

The chain links TRBV6-1 to TRBJ2-7; TRBD1 aligns across 8 bases. CDR1 and CDR2 (germline): MNHNS, SASEGT. V lost 4 bases and J lost 2; bases outside the gene matches: 4. The CDR3 is 14 amino acids. The CDR3 protein is CASSAGGQTYEQYF. As DNA, the CDR3 is TGTGCCAGCAGTGCAGGGGGCCAGACCTACGAGCAGTACTTC.

This clone has only one observation. The V gene is TRBV7-9, the J gene TRBJ1-1; maybe TRBD1 (6 bases). CDR3 size: 15 residues. The V and J ends lost 4 bases and 4 bases respectively, with 16 bases between them. Germline assignment: CDR1 SEHNR and CDR2 FQNEAQ (reference sequence). Here the CDR3 DNA reads TGTGCCAGCAGCTCGGAACCCAGGGGACGCACTGAAGCTTTCTTT. Translating gives CASSSEPRGRTEAFF.

This clone was recorded a few times. The V call is TRBV5-1, the J call TRBJ2-7; no definite D call. Trimming took 5 bases from V and 2 from J, leaving 11 bases between them. Looked up from germline, CDR1 is SGHRS and CDR2 is YFSETQ. CDR3 length equals 13 residues. The CDR3 sequence: CASSEQPTYEQYF. The CDR3 nucleotides are TGCGCCAGCAGTGAACAGCCGACCTACGAGCAGTACTTC.